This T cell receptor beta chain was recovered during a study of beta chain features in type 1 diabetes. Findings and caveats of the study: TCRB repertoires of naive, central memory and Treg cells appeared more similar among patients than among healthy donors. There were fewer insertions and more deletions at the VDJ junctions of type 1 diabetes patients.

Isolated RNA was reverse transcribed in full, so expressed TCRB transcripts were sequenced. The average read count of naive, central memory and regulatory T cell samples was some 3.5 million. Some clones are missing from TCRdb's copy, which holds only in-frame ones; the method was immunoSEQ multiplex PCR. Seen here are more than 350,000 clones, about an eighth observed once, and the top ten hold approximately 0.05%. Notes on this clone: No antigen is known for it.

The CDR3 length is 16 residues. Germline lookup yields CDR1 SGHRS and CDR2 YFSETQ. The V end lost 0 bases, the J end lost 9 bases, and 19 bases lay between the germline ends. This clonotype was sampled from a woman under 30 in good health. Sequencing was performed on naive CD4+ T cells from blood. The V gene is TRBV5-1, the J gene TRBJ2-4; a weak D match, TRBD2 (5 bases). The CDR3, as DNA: TGCGCCAGCAGCTTGGTGGCCGGAGTGGGTGGAGGCATTCAGTACTTC. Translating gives CASSLVAGVGGGIQYF.